Listed below are T cell receptor beta chains from one sample, sequenced in a study of CD8+ T cells in alopecia areata. TCRdb's copy holds only in-frame clones and misses some; the assay was immunoSEQ multiplex PCR. Among under 250,000 clones, 50% to 70% were seen once, and the ten largest hold 0.45%. The sample here was CD4+ T cells sorted from blood, taken at week 0. These receptors were taken from a human donor with alopecia areata. Each CDR3 is given with its conserved first and last residue. The order of the fields is V gene, D gene, J gene, clone size, CDR3 protein, CDR3 DNA. The D gene is left open where the match is weak. Rows give clone size only sometimes, using once, few, many, or a class for an expanded clone.

TRBV2	TRBD2	TRBJ2-4	few	CASSEVAGENIQYF	TGTGCCAGCAGTGAAGTAGCGGGGGAAAACATTCAGTACTTC
TRBV6-5	TRBD1	TRBJ2-7	.	CASRSGGQGNEQYF	TGTGCCAGCAGATCCGGGGGACAGGGAAACGAGCAGTACTTC
TRBV29-1	.	TRBJ2-3	few	CSVAGEETRGNTDTQYF	TGCAGCGTTGCAGGGGAAGAGACCCGGGGTAACACAGATACGCAGTATTTT
TRBV5-6	.	TRBJ1-4	.	CASSLSGIGNEKLFF	TGTGCCAGCAGCCTTTCCGGGATTGGTAATGAAAAACTGTTTTTT
TRBV15	.	TRBJ1-5	.	CATSRDGQPQHF	TGTGCCACCAGCAGAGATGGCCAGCCCCAGCATTTT
TRBV29-1	.	TRBJ2-6	few	CSVAPGRGANVLTF	TGCAGCGTTGCGCCGGGGAGAGGGGCCAACGTCCTGACTTTC
TRBV7-8	.	TRBJ2-4	.	CASSLVAGNIQYF	TGTGCCAGCAGCTTAGTGGCAGGGAACATTCAGTACTTC
TRBV4-1	.	TRBJ2-7	.	CASSQETGASYEQYF	TGCGCCAGCAGCCAAGAAACCGGTGCCTCCTACGAGCAGTACTTC
TRBV25-1	.	TRBJ2-4	.	CASSSAGLAKNIQYF	TGTGCCAGCAGCAGTGCGGGACTAGCCAAAAACATTCAGTACTTC
TRBV5-1	.	TRBJ1-1	.	CASNTDTEAFF	TGCGCCAGCAACACGGACACTGAAGCTTTCTTT
TRBV6-6	.	TRBJ1-2	few	CASSNFRGHGYTF	TGTGCCAGCAGTAACTTCAGGGGCCATGGCTACACCTTC
TRBV6-1	.	TRBJ1-1	.	CASGRNTEAFF	TGTGCCAGCGGACGTAACACTGAAGCTTTCTTT
TRBV10-1	TRBD2	TRBJ2-3	.	CASTSGLAGTDTQYF	TGCGCCAGCACCTCAGGACTAGCGGGAACAGATACGCAGTATTTT
TRBV5-1	.	TRBJ2-7	.	CASSLGGDLYEQYF	TGCGCCAGCAGCTTGGGGGGCGACCTTTACGAGCAGTACTTC
TRBV7-8	.	TRBJ1-2	few	CASSLFPGGDYGYTF	TGTGCCAGCAGCCTCTTTCCGGGTGGAGACTATGGCTACACCTTC
TRBV2	.	TRBJ2-7	.	CASRYRPTESYEQYF	TGTGCCAGCAGATACCGGCCGACGGAATCGTACGAGCAGTACTTC
TRBV6-5	.	TRBJ2-1	.	CASSSNSGWQFF	TGTGCCAGCAGTTCCAACTCGGGTTGGCAGTTCTTC
TRBV4-2	.	TRBJ1-1	.	CASSQVVTLAEAFF	TGTGCCAGCAGCCAAGTAGTTACTCTAGCTGAAGCTTTCTTT
TRBV5-1	TRBD2	TRBJ2-1	.	CASSLLAGDYNEQFF	TGCGCCAGCAGCTTACTAGCGGGGGACTACAATGAGCAGTTCTTC
TRBV6-5	.	TRBJ2-7	.	CASSYGRTYEQYF	TGTGCCAGCAGTTACGGGCGGACCTACGAGCAGTACTTC
TRBV4-2	.	TRBJ1-5	.	CASSQESGSNQPQHF	TGTGCCAGCAGCCAAGAGTCAGGGAGCAATCAGCCCCAGCATTTT
TRBV27	TRBD1	TRBJ1-2	.	CASGYGDRGTGYTF	TGTGCCAGCGGCTATGGGGACAGGGGAACGGGCTACACCTTC
TRBV6-4	.	TRBJ2-2	.	CASSRSGLTGELFF	TGTGCCAGCAGCAGATCGGGCCTCACCGGGGAGCTGTTTTTT
TRBV7-2	.	TRBJ2-7	few	CASSATRYEQYF	TGTGCCAGCAGCGCTACACGGTACGAGCAGTACTTC
TRBV5-6	TRBD1	TRBJ2-3	.	CASSRDSRYSSTDTQYF	TGTGCCAGCAGTCGGGACAGCAGATACTCTAGCACAGATACGCAGTATTTT
TRBV25-1	.	TRBJ2-7	few	CASSAGGSYEQYF	TGTGCCAGCAGTGCTGGGGGGTCCTACGAGCAGTACTTC
TRBV4-2	.	TRBJ2-7	.	CASSHLSGQKNYEQYF	TGTGCCAGCAGCCATTTATCGGGACAAAAAAACTACGAGCAGTACTTC
TRBV6-1	TRBD1	TRBJ1-2	.	CASPQGVYPYGYTF	TGTGCCAGCCCTCAGGGGGTCTACCCCTATGGCTACACCTTC
TRBV30	.	TRBJ2-2	.	CAWSVGNTGELFF	TGTGCCTGGAGTGTAGGCAACACCGGGGAGCTGTTTTTT
TRBV30	.	TRBJ1-2	.	CACHGGNGYTF	TGTGCCTGTCACGGGGGTAACGGCTACACCTTC
TRBV14	TRBD1	TRBJ2-1	.	CASSHPGTGRAAEQFF	TGTGCCAGCAGCCACCCCGGGACAGGGAGAGCGGCTGAGCAGTTCTTC
TRBV7-9	TRBD1	TRBJ2-5	.	CASSRTGSTQYF	TGTGCCAGCAGCCGGACAGGGTCGACCCAGTACTTC
TRBV13	.	TRBJ1-1	.	CASSLRVETEAFF	TGTGCCAGCAGCCTTCGAGTGGAGACTGAAGCTTTCTTT
TRBV5-1	.	TRBJ1-2	.	CASSLAEVGYTF	TGCGCCAGCAGCTTGGCCGAAGTGGGCTACACCTTC
TRBV30	.	TRBJ1-1	.	CAWSVPGGAFF	TGTGCCTGGAGTGTACCCGGTGGGGCTTTCTTT
TRBV5-1	.	TRBJ2-7	few	CASSFSGTPYEQYF	TGCGCCAGCAGCTTTTCCGGGACTCCCTACGAGCAGTACTTC
TRBV19	.	TRBJ1-6	few	CASSAGSSNSPLHF	TGTGCCAGTAGCGCAGGGTCTAGTAATTCACCCCTCCACTTT
TRBV2	.	TRBJ1-2	.	CASSEPVLYGYTF	TGTGCCAGCAGTGAACCAGTCCTCTATGGCTACACCTTC
TRBV5-1	.	TRBJ2-3	few	CASSLGTTTDTQYF	TGCGCCAGCAGCTTGGGGACCACCACAGATACGCAGTATTTT
TRBV7-9	.	TRBJ1-1	few	CASSDGTHNTEAFF	TGTGCCAGCAGTGATGGGACGCACAACACTGAAGCTTTCTTT
TRBV11-2	TRBD1	TRBJ1-4	.	CASSPIQAGGSEKLFF	TGTGCCAGCAGCCCTATCCAAGCAGGGGGAAGTGAAAAACTGTTTTTT
TRBV2	.	TRBJ2-2	.	CASRSTGSNTGELFF	TGTGCCAGTCGATCGACAGGCTCCAACACCGGGGAGCTGTTTTTT
TRBV10-3	TRBD2	TRBJ2-7	few	CAISELANEQYF	TGTGCCATCAGTGAACTAGCGAACGAGCAGTACTTC
TRBV9	TRBD1	TRBJ1-2	.	CASSSDRVDGYTF	TGTGCCAGCAGCTCCGACAGGGTTGATGGCTACACCTTC
TRBV4-2	.	TRBJ1-1	few	CASSHLGSNTEAFF	TGTGCCAGCAGCCACCTGGGCAGTAACACTGAAGCTTTCTTT